The 21 T cell receptor beta chains presented below share a single source sample, sequenced in a study of tumor-infiltrating lymphocytes in localized non-small cell lung cancer. Only in-frame clones appear in the TCRdb table, and some are missing; sequencing was by immunoSEQ multiplex PCR. The table shows some 9,200 clones, with 81% occurring only once. The sequenced sample consisted of uninvolved lung tissue not adjacent to the tumor. Source of these receptors: a human donor with non-small cell lung cancer.

The V and J genes are TRBV5-4 and TRBJ1-1; possibly TRBD1 for D (6 bases). Looked up from germline, CDR1 is SGHNT and CDR2 is YYREEE (reference sequence). V was clipped by 3 bases and J by 5 bases, with 20 bases between them. The CDR3 is 16 amino acids. CDR3 in amino acids: CASSSGAGVGVTEAFF. The CDR3 bases are TGTGCCAGCAGCTCGGGGGCCGGGGTCGGGGTTACTGAAGCTTTCTTT.

The V gene is TRBV28, the J gene TRBJ2-7; D call uncertain. The CDR3 runs 15 residues. V lost 4 bases and J 2 bases, leaving 15 bases between the germline ends. Germline CDR1 and CDR2: MDHEN and SYDVKM. CDR3 in amino acids: CASSSFPRAPYEQYF. Here the CDR3 DNA reads TGTGCCAGCAGTTCGTTCCCGCGAGCTCCCTACGAGCAGTACTTC. Variable domain in full (rest from reference TRBV28 and TRBJ2-7): DVKVTQSSRYLVKRTGEKVFLECVQDMDHENMFWYRQDPGLGLRLIYFSYDVKMKEKGDIPEGYSVSREKKERFSLILESASTNQTSMYLCASSSFPRAPYEQYFGPGTRLTVT.

V is TRBV10-3 and J is TRBJ2-5; 9 bases are shared with TRBD2. Unmatched junction bases numbered 8, after V lost 4 bases and J lost 5 bases. Germline V gives CDR1 ENHRY, CDR2 SYGVKD. The CDR3 has 15 residues. The CDR3 here is CAISGGASGKETQYF. CDR3 in DNA: TGTGCCATCAGTGGAGGGGCTAGCGGGAAGGAGACCCAGTACTTC.

CDR3 DNA sequence: TGTGCCAGCTCACCACCGGAGACTAGGTGGGCCCAGTACTTC. Amino acids: CASSPPETRWAQYF. This rearrangement joins TRBV18 to TRBJ2-5; a possible D gene is TRBD2 (6 bases). CDR3 length: 14 residues. Per germline, CDR1 KGHSH and CDR2 LQKENI. Deletions cut 0 bases from V and 9 bases from J, with 14 bases between.

The chain links TRBV6-5 to TRBJ1-2; 9 nucleotides align to TRBD1. This CDR3 spans 15 amino acids. The V gene end was trimmed by 6 bases and the J gene end by 4 bases; junction bases not matched to a gene: 9. Germline V gene lookup returns CDR1 MNHEY and CDR2 SVGAGI. Here the CDR3 reads CASRYRGLGSYGYTF. In nucleotides, the CDR3 is TGTGCCAGCAGGTACAGGGGGCTCGGGAGCTATGGCTACACCTTC.

This clone was observed a single time. The chain employs TRBV7-2 and TRBJ2-5, with TRBD2 matching 10 bases. CDR1 is SGHTA and CDR2 is FQGNSA in the germline V gene. The CDR3 loop spans 16 amino acids. Trimming removed 1 base from V and 4 bases from J; junction bases left unmatched: 6. The CDR3 is CASSLGAGGPSETQYF. CDR3 nucleotide sequence: TGTGCCAGCAGCTTAGGAGCGGGAGGGCCCTCAGAGACCCAGTACTTC.

The chain employs TRBV4-2 and TRBJ2-3; 8 bases line up with TRBD2. V lost 3 bases to trimming and J lost 7 bases; unmatched junction nucleotides: 15. CDR1 LGHNA and CDR2 YNFKEQ come from the germline V gene. The CDR3 runs to 17 residues. Written as DNA, the CDR3 is TGTGCCAGCAGCCAGGTTTCAGAGCGGGGGAGCGTGTATACGCAGTATTTT. Encoded protein: CASSQVSERGSVYTQYF.

This chain uses TRBV2 with TRBJ1-3; D unclear. Trimming shortened V by 10 bases and J by 2 bases, and 9 bases separated the two germline ends. This CDR3 is built from 12 residues. Germline V lookup: CDR1 SNHLY, CDR2 FYNNEI. CDR3 nucleotides: TGTGCCACGTCAGAAACTGGAAACACCATATATTTT. Translated: CATSETGNTIYF. The variable domain in full, completed from reference TRBV2 and TRBJ1-3, reads EPEVTQTPSHQVTQMGQEVILRCVPISNHLYFYWYRQILGQKVEFLVSFYNNEISEKSEIFDDQFSVERPDGSNFTLKIRSTKLEDSAMYFCATSETGNTIYFGEGSWLTVV.

V gene TRBV2 combines with J gene TRBJ1-1; D not certain. V lost 3 bases and J lost 2, with 13 bases in between. Germline V CDR1 and CDR2: SNHLY, FYNNEI. This CDR3 is 15 amino acids long. The CDR3 DNA is TGTGCCAGCAGTGACGGTAGGGTGGGAAACACTGAAGCTTTCTTT. Protein sequence: CASSDGRVGNTEAFF.

The CDR3 region is CSVGQGYANTGELFF. As DNA, the CDR3 is TGCAGCGTCGGACAGGGCTACGCGAACACCGGGGAGCTGTTTTTT. This chain links TRBV29-1 with TRBJ2-2; 8 positions agree with TRBD1. The CDR3 runs 15 residues. With 6 bases clipped from V and 0 bases from J, the junction kept 6 bases outside the gene matches. Per the germline V gene, CDR1 is SQVTM and CDR2 is ANQGSEA.

The chain has TRBV5-1 and TRBJ2-5; D is possibly TRBD1 (5 bases). V was trimmed by 0 bases and J by 4 bases, leaving 16 bases between them. This CDR3 comprises 16 residues. Germline CDR1 reads SGHRS; CDR2 reads YFSETQ. The CDR3 nucleotides read TGCGCCAGCAGCTTGGCTGGGGCCGGTAGTAGAGAGACCCAGTACTTC. Residues: CASSLAGAGSRETQYF.

Only one count was recorded for this clone. The V call is TRBV7-2, the J call TRBJ1-2, with D maybe TRBD1 (6 bases). This CDR3 region has 15 residues. V shed 4 bases and J shed 0 bases, with 12 bases lying between them. The germline V gene has CDR1 SGHTA and CDR2 FQGNSA. The CDR3 sequence: CASSSQQGSNYGYTF. The CDR3 DNA reads TGTGCCAGCAGCTCACAACAGGGTTCTAACTATGGCTACACCTTC. Looking up the rest from reference TRBV7-2 and TRBJ1-2 gives the full variable domain: GAGVSQSPSNKVTEKGKDVELRCDPISGHTALYWYRQSLGQGLEFLIYFQGNSAPDKSGLPSDRFSAERTGGSVSTLTIQRTQQEDSAVYLCASSSQQGSNYGYTFGSGTRLTVV.

By share of the sample, this clone is large. The J gene is TRBJ2-3, the V gene TRBV9, with D possibly TRBD1 on 6 matching bases. The V gene's germline CDR1 is SGDLS and CDR2 YYNGEE. The CDR3 loop spans 15 amino acids. Trimming pared 0 bases from V and 2 bases from J, leaving 10 bases between. This CDR3 reads CASSVDQGHTDTQYF. The CDR3 region has the DNA TGTGCCAGCAGCGTAGATCAGGGGCACACAGATACGCAGTATTTT.

The chain has TRBV7-2 and TRBJ2-1; D might be TRBD2 (6 bases). This CDR3 is built from 14 residues. Looked up from germline, CDR1 is SGHTA and CDR2 is FQGNSA. V lost 3 bases and J lost 7, with 13 bases in between. In DNA form, the CDR3 reads TGTGCCAGCAGCTTCGGGGGAGGAAGAAATGAGCAGTTCTTC. Translation: CASSFGGGRNEQFF.

This sequence joins TRBV5-1 and TRBJ2-1, with D tentatively TRBD2 (6 bases). V was pared by 4 bases and J by 6 bases, with 14 bases between. The germline V gene encodes CDR1 SGHRS and CDR2 YFSETQ. The CDR3 has 14 amino acids. The CDR3 DNA reads as TGCGCCAGCAGCCCTGCTGGGACTCTCAATGAGCAGTTCTTC. Translating it yields CASSPAGTLNEQFF.

The genes are TRBV19 and TRBJ1-1, with D hard to call. CDR1 LNHDA and CDR2 SQIVND come from the germline V gene (reference sequence). This CDR3 spans 16 amino acids. The germline V and J ends were trimmed by 1 base and 0 bases, with 12 bases remaining between them. The CDR3 nucleotides are TGTGCCAGTAGTATAGTGAAGAGTTTCATGAACACTGAAGCTTTCTTT. Its translation: CASSIVKSFMNTEAFF.

Only a few counts were recorded for this clone. The genes are TRBV4-1 and TRBJ2-7; D remains unclear. The germline CDR1 and CDR2 sequences are MGHRA and YSYEKL. The V end lost 0 bases, the J end lost 1 base, and 13 bases lay between the germline ends. The CDR3 spans 16 residues. The DNA for the CDR3 is TGCGCCAGCAGCCAAGATACGGCAGTCTTTTCCTACGAGCAGTACTTC. It encodes CASSQDTAVFSYEQYF.

The V call is TRBV27, the J call TRBJ2-1; maybe TRBD1 (5 bases). The germline V gene has CDR1 MNHEY and CDR2 SMNVEV (reference sequence). V lost 3 bases and J 6 bases, leaving 6 bases between the germline ends. This CDR3 contains 12 residues. The CDR3 spells CASSFDSNEQFF. As DNA, the CDR3 is TGTGCCAGCAGTTTCGACAGCAATGAGCAGTTCTTC.

The chain has TRBV25-1 and TRBJ2-5; 9 positions match TRBD2. CDR1 is MGHDK and CDR2 is SYGVNS in the germline V gene. After removal of 8 bases from V and 5 bases from J, the junction contained 12 bases not matched to a gene. This CDR3 comprises 15 residues. The CDR3 bases are TGTGCCAGCGGGTCTAGCGGGATCTTGGAGGAGACCCAGTACTTC. Protein: CASGSSGILEETQYF. Variable domain in full (rest from reference TRBV25-1 and TRBJ2-5): EADIYQTPRYLVIGTGKKITLECSQTMGHDKMYWYQQDPGMELHLIHYSYGVNSTEKGDLSSESTVSRIRTEHFPLTLESARPSHTSQYLCASGSSGILEETQYFGPGTRLLVL.

V is TRBV2 and J is TRBJ2-1; 12 nucleotides align to TRBD2. V was clipped by 4 bases and J by 9 bases; unmatched bases: 4. In germline, CDR1 is SNHLY, CDR2 FYNNEI. The CDR3 is made up of 14 amino acids. CDR3 sequence reads: CASSGLAGVGEQFF. The CDR3 nucleotides are TGTGCCAGCAGTGGACTAGCGGGAGTGGGTGAGCAGTTCTTC.

The rearrangement joins TRBV2 to TRBJ1-5, with 8 bases matching TRBD1. Germline V gene lookup returns CDR1 SNHLY and CDR2 FYNNEI. V gave up 6 bases and J gave up 4 bases; unmatched junction bases: 8. The CDR3 runs to 15 residues. CDR3 in amino acids: CASSKGQAPNQPQHF. The CDR3 DNA reads as TGTGCCAGCAGCAAGGGACAGGCCCCGAATCAGCCCCAGCATTTT.